This T cell receptor beta chain was profiled in a study of blood T cell repertoires in COVID-19. Overall study context: Donors in the United States, Italy and Spain gave samples during acute or convalescent COVID-19. PBMCs, B-cell-depleted T cells, or T cells were the source of the cDNA or gDNA that made up the material.

Authors' processing steps: Estimates of nucleated cell counts were drawn from the amplification of reference gene primers. Measured with immunoSEQ multiplex PCR; TCRdb has only the in-frame clones, and not every one. V, J and clone size are taken as reported in that table, and D and trimming were inferred from the DNA itself. The sample consists of about 160,000 clones, approximately 80% of them appearing once. V gave up 4 bases and J gave up 5 bases, with 12 bases separating them. The CDR3 runs 14 residues. Germline V gene data show CDR1 as SGHNT and CDR2 as YYREEE (reference sequence). The sequencing input was peripheral blood. The chain has TRBV5-4 and TRBJ1-4, with D tentatively TRBD1 (5 bases). The TCR comes from an elderly woman with active or convalescent COVID-19. The CDR3 loop reads CASSQRGENEKLFF. In DNA, the CDR3 is TGTGCCAGCAGCCAACGGGGGGAAAATGAAAAACTGTTTTTT.